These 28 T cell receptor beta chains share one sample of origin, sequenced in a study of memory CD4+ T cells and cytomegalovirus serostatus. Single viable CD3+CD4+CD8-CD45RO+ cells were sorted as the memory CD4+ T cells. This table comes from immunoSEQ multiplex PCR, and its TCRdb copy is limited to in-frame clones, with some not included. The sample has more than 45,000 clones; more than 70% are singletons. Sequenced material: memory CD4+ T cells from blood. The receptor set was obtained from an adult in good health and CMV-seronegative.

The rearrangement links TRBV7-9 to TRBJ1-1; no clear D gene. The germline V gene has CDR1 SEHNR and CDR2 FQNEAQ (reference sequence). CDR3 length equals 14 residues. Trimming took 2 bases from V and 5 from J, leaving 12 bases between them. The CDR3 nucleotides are TGTGCCAGCAGCTTAAGTCACCCGGGGACTGAAGCTTTCTTT. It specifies CASSLSHPGTEAFF.

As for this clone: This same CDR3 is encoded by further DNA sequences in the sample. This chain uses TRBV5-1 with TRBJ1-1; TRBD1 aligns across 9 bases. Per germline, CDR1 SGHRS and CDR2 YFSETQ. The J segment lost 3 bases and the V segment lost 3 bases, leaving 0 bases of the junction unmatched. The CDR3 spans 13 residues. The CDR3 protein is CASSWDRDTEAFF. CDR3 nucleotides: TGCGCCAGCAGCTGGGACAGGGACACTGAAGCTTTCTTT.

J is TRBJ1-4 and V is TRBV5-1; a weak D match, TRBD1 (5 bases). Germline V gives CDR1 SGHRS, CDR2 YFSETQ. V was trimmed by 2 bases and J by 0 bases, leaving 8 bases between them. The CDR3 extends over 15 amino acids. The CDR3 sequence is CASSLTGATNEKLFF. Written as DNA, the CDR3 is TGCGCCAGCAGCTTAACAGGAGCAACTAATGAAAAACTGTTTTTT.

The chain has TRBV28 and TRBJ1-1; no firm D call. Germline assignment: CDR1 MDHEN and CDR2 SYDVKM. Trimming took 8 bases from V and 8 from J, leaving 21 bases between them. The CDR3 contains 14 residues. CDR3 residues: CASGPVGSRNEAFF. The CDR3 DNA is TGTGCCAGCGGACCCGTGGGCAGCAGAAACGAAGCTTTCTTT.

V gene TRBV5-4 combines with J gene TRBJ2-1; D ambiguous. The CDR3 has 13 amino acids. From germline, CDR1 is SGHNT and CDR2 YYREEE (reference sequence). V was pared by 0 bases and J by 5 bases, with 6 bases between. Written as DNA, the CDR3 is TGTGCCAGCAGCTTGGGGCAGGACAATGAGCAGTTCTTC. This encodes CASSLGQDNEQFF.

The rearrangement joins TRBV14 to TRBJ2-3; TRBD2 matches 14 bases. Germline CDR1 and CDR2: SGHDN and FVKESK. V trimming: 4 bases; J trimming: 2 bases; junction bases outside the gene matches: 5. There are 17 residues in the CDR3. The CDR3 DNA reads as TGTGCCAGCAGCCGTGGACTAGCGGGGGGTCCCACAGATACGCAGTATTTT. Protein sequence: CASSRGLAGGPTDTQYF. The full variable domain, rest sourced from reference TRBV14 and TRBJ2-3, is EAGVTQFPSHSVIEKGQTVTLRCDPISGHDNLYWYRRVMGKEIKFLLHFVKESKQDESGMPNNRFLAERTGGTYSTLKVQPAELEDSGVYFCASSRGLAGGPTDTQYFGPGTRLTVL.

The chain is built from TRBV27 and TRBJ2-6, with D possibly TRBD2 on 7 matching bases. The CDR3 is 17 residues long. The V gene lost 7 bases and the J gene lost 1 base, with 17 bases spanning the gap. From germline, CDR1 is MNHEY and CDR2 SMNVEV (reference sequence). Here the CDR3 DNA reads TGTGCCAGCACAACGGAGGGAGGGGGGTCTGGGGCCAACGTCCTGACTTTC. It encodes CASTTEGGGSGANVLTF. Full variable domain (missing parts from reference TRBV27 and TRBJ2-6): EAQVTQNPRYLITVTGKKLTVTCSQNMNHEYMSWYRQDPGLGLRQIYYSMNVEVTDKGDVPEGYKVSRKEKRNFPLILESPSPNQTSLYFCASTTEGGGSGANVLTFGAGSRLTVL.

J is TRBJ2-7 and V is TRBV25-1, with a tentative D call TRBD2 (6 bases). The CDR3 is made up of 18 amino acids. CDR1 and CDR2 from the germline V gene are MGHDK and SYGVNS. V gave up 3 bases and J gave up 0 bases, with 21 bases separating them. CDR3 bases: TGTGCCAGCAGTGACCTCCCGATACGAGCGGGCCTCTCCTACGAGCAGTACTTC. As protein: CASSDLPIRAGLSYEQYF.

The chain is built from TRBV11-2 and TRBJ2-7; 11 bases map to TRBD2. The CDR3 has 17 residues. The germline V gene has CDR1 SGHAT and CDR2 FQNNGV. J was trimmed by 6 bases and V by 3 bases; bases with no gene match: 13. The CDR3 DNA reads TGTGCCAGCAGCTTGGTAGCGGGAGGGCCGGGCTTGGGCGAGCAGTACTTC. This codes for CASSLVAGGPGLGEQYF.

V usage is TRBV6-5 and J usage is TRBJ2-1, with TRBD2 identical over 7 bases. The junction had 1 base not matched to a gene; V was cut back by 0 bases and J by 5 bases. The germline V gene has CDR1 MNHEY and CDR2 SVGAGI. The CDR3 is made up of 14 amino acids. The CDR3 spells CASSYSAGDNEQFF. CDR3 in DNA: TGTGCCAGCAGTTACTCGGCGGGAGACAATGAGCAGTTCTTC.

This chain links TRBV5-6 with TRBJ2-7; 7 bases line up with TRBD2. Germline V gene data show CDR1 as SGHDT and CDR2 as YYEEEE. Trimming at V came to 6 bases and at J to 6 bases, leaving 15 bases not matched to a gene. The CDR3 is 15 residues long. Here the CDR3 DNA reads TGTGCCAGCATCTCCCGGGAGGCGGGACCGTCCGAGCAGTACTTC. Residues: CASISREAGPSEQYF.

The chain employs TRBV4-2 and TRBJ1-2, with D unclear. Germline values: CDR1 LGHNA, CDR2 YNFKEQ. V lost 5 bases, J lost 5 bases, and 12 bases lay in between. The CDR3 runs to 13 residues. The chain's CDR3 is CASSFDGEYGYTF. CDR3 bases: TGTGCCAGCAGCTTCGATGGAGAGTATGGCTACACCTTC.

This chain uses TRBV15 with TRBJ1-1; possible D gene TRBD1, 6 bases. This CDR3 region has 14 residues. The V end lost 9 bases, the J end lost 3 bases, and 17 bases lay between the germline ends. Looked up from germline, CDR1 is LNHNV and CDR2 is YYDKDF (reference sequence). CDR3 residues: CATTSYGGDTEAFF. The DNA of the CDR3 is TGTGCCACGACCAGCTACGGGGGCGACACTGAAGCTTTCTTT.

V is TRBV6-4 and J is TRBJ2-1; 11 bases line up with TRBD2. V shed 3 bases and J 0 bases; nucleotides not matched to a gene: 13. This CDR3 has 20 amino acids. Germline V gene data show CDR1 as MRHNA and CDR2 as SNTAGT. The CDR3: CASSEGPGTSGFSSYNEQFF. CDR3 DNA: TGTGCCAGCAGTGAGGGCCCCGGGACTAGCGGATTTAGCTCCTACAATGAGCAGTTCTTC.

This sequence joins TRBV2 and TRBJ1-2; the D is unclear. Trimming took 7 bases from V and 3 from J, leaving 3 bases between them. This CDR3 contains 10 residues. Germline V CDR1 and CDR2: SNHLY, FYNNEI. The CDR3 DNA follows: TGTGCCAGCACGGACTATGGCTACACCTTC. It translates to CASTDYGYTF.

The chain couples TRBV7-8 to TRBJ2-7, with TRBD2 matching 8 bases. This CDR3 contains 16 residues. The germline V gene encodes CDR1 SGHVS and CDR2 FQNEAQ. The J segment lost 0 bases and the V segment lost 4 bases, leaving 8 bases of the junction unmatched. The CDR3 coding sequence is TGTGCCAGCAGCTCTACTCTAGCGGGCGTCTCCTACGAGCAGTACTTC. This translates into CASSSTLAGVSYEQYF.

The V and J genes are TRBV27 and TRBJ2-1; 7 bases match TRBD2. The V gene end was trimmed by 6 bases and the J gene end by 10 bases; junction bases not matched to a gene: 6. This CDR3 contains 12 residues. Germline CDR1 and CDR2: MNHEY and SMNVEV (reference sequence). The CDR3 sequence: CASRAPGLEQFF. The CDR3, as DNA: TGTGCCAGCAGGGCTCCGGGACTAGAGCAGTTCTTC.

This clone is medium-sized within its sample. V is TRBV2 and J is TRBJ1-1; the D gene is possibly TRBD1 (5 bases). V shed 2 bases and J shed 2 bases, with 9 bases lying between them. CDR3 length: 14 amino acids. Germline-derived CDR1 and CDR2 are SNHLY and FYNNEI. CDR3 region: CASSELRGNTEAFF. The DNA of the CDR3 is TGTGCCAGCAGTGAATTGAGGGGTAACACTGAAGCTTTCTTT.

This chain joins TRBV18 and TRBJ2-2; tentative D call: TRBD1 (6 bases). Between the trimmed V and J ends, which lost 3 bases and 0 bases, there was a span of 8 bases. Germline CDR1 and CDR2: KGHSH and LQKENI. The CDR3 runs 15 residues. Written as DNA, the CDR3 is TGTGCCAGCTCACCCCGACAGGCGAACACCGGGGAGCTGTTTTTT. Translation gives CASSPRQANTGELFF. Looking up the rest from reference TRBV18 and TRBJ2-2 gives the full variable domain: NAGVMQNPRHLVRRRGQEARLRCSPMKGHSHVYWYRQLPEEGLKFMVYLQKENIIDESGMPKERFSAEFPKEGPSILRIQQVVRGDSAAYFCASSPRQANTGELFFGEGSRLTVL.

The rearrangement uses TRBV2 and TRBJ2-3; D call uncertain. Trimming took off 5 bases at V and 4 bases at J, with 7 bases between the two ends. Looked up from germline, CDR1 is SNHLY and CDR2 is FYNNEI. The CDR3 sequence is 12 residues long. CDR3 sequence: CASSLHPDTQYF. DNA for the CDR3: TGTGCCAGCAGTCTTCACCCAGATACGCAGTATTTT.

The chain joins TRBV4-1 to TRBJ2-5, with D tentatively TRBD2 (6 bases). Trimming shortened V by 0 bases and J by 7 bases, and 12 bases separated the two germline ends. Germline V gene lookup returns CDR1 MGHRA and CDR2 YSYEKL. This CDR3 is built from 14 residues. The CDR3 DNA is TGCGCCAGCAGCCAAGAAGAAGGGAGGATGACCCAGTACTTC. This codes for CASSQEEGRMTQYF.

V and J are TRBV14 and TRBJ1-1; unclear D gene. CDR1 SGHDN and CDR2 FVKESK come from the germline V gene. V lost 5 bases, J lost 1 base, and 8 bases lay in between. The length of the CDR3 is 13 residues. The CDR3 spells CASSVSSNTEAFF. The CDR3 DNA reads TGTGCCAGCAGCGTCTCCTCGAACACTGAAGCTTTCTTT.

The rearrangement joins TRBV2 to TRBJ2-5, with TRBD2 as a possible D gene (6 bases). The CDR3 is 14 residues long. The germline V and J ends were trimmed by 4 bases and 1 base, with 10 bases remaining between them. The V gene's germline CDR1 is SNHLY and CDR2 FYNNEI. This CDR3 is CASSVRLGQETQYF. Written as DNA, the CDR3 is TGTGCCAGCAGTGTTAGACTAGGCCAAGAGACCCAGTACTTC. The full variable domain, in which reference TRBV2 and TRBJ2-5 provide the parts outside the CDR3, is EPEVTQTPSHQVTQMGQEVILRCVPISNHLYFYWYRQILGQKVEFLVSFYNNEISEKSEIFDDQFSVERPDGSNFTLKIRSTKLEDSAMYFCASSVRLGQETQYFGPGTRLLVL.

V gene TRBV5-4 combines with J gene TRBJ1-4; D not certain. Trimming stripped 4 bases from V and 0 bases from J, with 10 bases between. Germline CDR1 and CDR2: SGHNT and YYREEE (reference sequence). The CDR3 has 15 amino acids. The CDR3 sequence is CASSRTTATNEKLFF. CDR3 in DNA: TGTGCCAGCAGCCGGACGACGGCAACTAATGAAAAACTGTTTTTT.

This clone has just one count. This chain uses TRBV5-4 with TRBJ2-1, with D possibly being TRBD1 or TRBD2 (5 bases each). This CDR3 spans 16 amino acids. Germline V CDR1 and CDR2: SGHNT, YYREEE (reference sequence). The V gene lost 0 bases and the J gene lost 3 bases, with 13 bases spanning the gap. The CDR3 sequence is CASSLGDLRFYNEQFF. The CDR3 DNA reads TGTGCCAGCAGCTTGGGGGACCTTAGATTCTACAATGAGCAGTTCTTC.

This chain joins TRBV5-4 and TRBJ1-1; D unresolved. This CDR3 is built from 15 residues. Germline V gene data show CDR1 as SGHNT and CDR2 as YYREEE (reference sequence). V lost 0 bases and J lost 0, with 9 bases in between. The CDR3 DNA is TGTGCCAGCAGCTTGGCCAACAGCATGAACACTGAAGCTTTCTTT. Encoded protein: CASSLANSMNTEAFF.

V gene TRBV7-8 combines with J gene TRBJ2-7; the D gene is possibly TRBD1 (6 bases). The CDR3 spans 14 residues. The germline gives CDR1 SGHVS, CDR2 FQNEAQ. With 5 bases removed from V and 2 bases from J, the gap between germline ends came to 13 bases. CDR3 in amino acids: CASSTRTATYEQYF. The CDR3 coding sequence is TGTGCCAGCAGCACTCGGACAGCCACCTACGAGCAGTACTTC.

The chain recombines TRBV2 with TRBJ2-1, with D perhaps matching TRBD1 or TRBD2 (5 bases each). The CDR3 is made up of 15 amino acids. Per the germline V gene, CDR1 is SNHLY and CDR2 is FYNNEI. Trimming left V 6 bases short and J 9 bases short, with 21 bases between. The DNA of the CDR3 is TGTGCCAGCAGGGGGGAACAGTCTCAGTCGGGTGAGCAGTTCTTC. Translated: CASRGEQSQSGEQFF.